This TCR beta chain derives from a study of response to subunit inactivated influenza vaccine. TCRdb independently ran MiXCR on the RT-PCR reads; one entry per CDR3 protein. The table lists some 540,000 distinct CDR3 sequences, less than 25% of them singletons, with 2.8% in the top ten. J lost 4 bases, V lost 2 bases, and 6 bases had no gene match. Germline V CDR1 and CDR2: SGHKS, YYEKEE (reference sequence). The CDR3 length is 14 residues. A further study also used this sample, focusing on T cells expressing NK-cell markers. Turning to that study: cDNA encoding TCR beta was synthesized via 5'RACE template switching incorporating UMIs. According to the study, TCR beta repertoires originated from sorted CD3+CD56+NKG2C+, CD3+CD56+NKG2C- and CD3+CD56-NKG2C+ T cells. In the group of eight sequenced donors, seven were HCMV-seropositive and one was seronegative.

This chain connects TRBV5-5 to TRBJ2-7, with 7 bases lining up with TRBD1. This sample comprised CD4+ T cells sorted from PBMCs, obtained 11 to 12 days after vaccination. This receptor was identified in a middle-aged man who received an inactivated influenza vaccine. The CDR3 is CASSFLGGSYEQYF. The CDR3 DNA is TGTGCCAGCAGCTTCCTAGGGGGCTCTTACGAGCAGTACTTC. Supplemented by reference TRBV5-5 and TRBJ2-7, the full variable domain reads DAGVTQSPTHLIKTRGQQVTLRCSPISGHKSVSWYQQVLGQGPQFIFQYYEKEERGRGNFPDRFSARQFPNYSSELNVNALLLGDSALYLCASSFLGGSYEQYFGPGTRLTVT.